These T cell receptor beta chains were read from a single sample in a study of OX40 agonist ivuxolimab in advanced cancers. Assay: immunoSEQ multiplex PCR; the TCRdb copy retains only in-frame clones and omits some. Of tens of thousands of clones in the sample, approximately 92% were seen once. This specimen was CD4+ or CD8+ T cells sorted from blood, taken in a trial of the OX40 agonist ivuxolimab. The receptors come from an adult with an advanced solid tumor such as melanoma, head and neck, liver or kidney cancer. CDR3s leave out the opening cysteine and the closing phenylalanine or tryptophan.

TRBJ1-1 | TRBV10-3 | AIRQGQGGTEAF
TRBJ2-5 | TRBV29-1 | SVEEFAGYKTQY
TRBJ2-2 | TRBV6-5 | ASSYSMRTGELF
TRBJ2-7 | TRBV18 | ASSLVGEQY
TRBJ2-1 | TRBV5-8 | ASSFISGIHNEQF
TRBJ2-4 | TRBV11-2 | ASSPGGVTKNIQY
TRBJ2-5 | TRBV5-1 | ASSLRTGGAQETQY
TRBJ2-7 | TRBV6-6 | ASSYSTESYEQY
TRBJ1-2 | TRBV30 | AWTGSTYYGYT
TRBJ1-2 | TRBV2 | ASSPQGINGYT
TRBJ2-2 | TRBV19 | ASSISGTTNTGELF
TRBJ1-5 | TRBV4-1 | ASSPGIPNQPQH
TRBJ1-5 | TRBV30 | AWSEAVTANQPQH
TRBJ1-6 | TRBV4-3 | ASSQDQGLPLH
TRBJ1-3 | TRBV10-3 | AINPGRSGNTIY
TRBJ1-5 | TRBV7-2 | ASSLWGSNQPQH
TRBJ1-4 | TRBV5-4 | ASSLHTGTGNEKLF
TRBJ2-3 | TRBV11-1 | ASSLYRLTTDTQY
TRBJ2-7 | TRBV4-2 | ASSQSTGSFYEQY
TRBJ1-6 | TRBV19 | ASSIHSGRNSYNSSLH
TRBJ2-2 | TRBV27 | ASSLSPSGSATGELF
TRBJ2-7 | TRBV7-2 | ASSSYMTGAYEQY
TRBJ1-2 | TRBV28 | ASSIPTGGLGYT
TRBJ2-7 | TRBV27 | ASSWALTTGSSYEQY
TRBJ2-2 | TRBV11-2 | ASSLAFSGGLNTGELF
TRBJ2-2 | TRBV5-1 | ASSLRLAGNTGELF
TRBJ1-1 | TRBV6-6 | AIREIQGTEAF
TRBJ2-1 | TRBV9 | ASSVSSGGPWNEQF
TRBJ2-7 | TRBV28 | ASIPARDTYEQY
TRBJ1-1 | TRBV11-1 | ASSLAPGSTEAF
TRBJ1-2 | TRBV7-9 | ASSLEGQRYT
TRBJ2-3 | TRBV10-1 | ASSRGLAGDTDTQY
TRBJ2-7 | TRBV7-5 | VRSFKRDLSYEQY
TRBJ1-5 | TRBV10-3 | AISGDGGNQPQH
TRBJ1-2 | TRBV4-3 | ASSQGLGGLGYT
TRBJ2-3 | TRBV11-2 | ASSFSSGSPVDTQY
TRBJ2-3 | TRBV27 | ASSLSGRGGYTDTQY
TRBJ2-2 | TRBV11-2 | ASSLDGSGGANTGELF
TRBJ2-1 | TRBV27 | ASSHGGTGAGEQF
TRBJ1-6 | TRBV7-2 | ASGYHNSPLH
TRBJ2-1 | TRBV11-1 | ASSLGQANEQF
TRBJ1-1 | TRBV9 | ASSVGGQGATEAF
TRBJ2-5 | TRBV19 | ASAAGAETQY
TRBJ1-2 | TRBV28 | ASCLDRGYGYT
TRBJ2-5 | TRBV4-1 | ASSQDLYGGQETQY
TRBJ2-3 | TRBV28 | ASRDGYDTQY
TRBJ1-2 | TRBV4-3 | ASSQERLLDNYGYT
TRBJ2-3 | TRBV27 | ASSSPGAGVQDTQY
TRBJ2-3 | TRBV9 | ASSSLGQGNSDTQY
TRBJ2-1 | TRBV4-3 | ASSSRIGYNEQF
TRBJ2-7 | TRBV28 | ASSSPGLAGYEQY
TRBJ2-1 | TRBV11-2 | ASSSRTSGGLINEQF
TRBJ1-4 | TRBV29-1 | SVETGGGDEKLF
TRBJ1-5 | TRBV15 | ATSRDQPGQPQH
TRBJ1-1 | TRBV6-5 | ASSYPGSFRAF
TRBJ2-6 | TRBV4-1 | ASSQTPATASGANVLT
TRBJ2-5 | TRBV9 | ASSVYGDGSQETQY
TRBJ1-5 | TRBV2 | ASRGGIAQPQH
TRBJ1-2 | TRBV11-2 | ASSSRQGSPYGYT
TRBJ2-1 | TRBV2 | ASRRASGGLYNEQF